The entry that follows covers one T cell receptor beta chain sequence. Each CDR3 protein is one row after TCRdb ran MiXCR on the 5' RACE reads. This table has about 39,000 distinct CDR3 sequences, 6% to 8.5% appearing once. V was cut by 4 bases and J by 2 bases, with 17 bases left in between. Per the germline V gene, CDR1 is MDHEN and CDR2 is SYDVKM. The CDR3 sequence is 16 residues long. The sample originates from a study of early T cells in non-severe SARS-CoV-2 infection. J is TRBJ2-5 and V is TRBV28; D might be TRBD1 or TRBD2, each matching 6 bases. Sequenced material: whole blood. The TCR originated in an adult who was a healthcare worker with PCR-confirmed SARS-CoV-2 infection or an uninfected control (not recorded which). The CDR3 is CASSSPGALLQETQYF. CDR3 in DNA: TGTGCCAGCAGTTCCCCGGGGGCCTTATTACAAGAGACCCAGTACTTC. Supplemented by reference TRBV28 and TRBJ2-5, the full variable domain reads DVKVTQSSRYLVKRTGEKVFLECVQDMDHENMFWYRQDPGLGLRLIYFSYDVKMKEKGDIPEGYSVSREKKERFSLILESASTNQTSMYLCASSSPGALLQETQYFGPGTRLLVL.